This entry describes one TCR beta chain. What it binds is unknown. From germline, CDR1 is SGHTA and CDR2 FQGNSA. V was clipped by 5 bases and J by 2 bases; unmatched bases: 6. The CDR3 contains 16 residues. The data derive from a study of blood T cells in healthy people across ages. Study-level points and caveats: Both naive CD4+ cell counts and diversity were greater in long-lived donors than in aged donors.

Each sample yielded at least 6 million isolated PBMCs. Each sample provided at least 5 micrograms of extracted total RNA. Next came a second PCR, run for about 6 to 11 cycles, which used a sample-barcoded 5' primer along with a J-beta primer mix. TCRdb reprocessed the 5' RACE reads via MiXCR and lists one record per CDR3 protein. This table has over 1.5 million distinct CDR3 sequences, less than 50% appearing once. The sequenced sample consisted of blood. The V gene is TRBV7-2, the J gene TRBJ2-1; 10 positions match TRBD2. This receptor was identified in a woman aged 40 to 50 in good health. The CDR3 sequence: CASSRGSGGAYNEQFF. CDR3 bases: TGTGCCAGCAGCCGGGGGAGCGGGGGGGCCTACAATGAGCAGTTCTTC. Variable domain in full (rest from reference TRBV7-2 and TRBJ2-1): GAGVSQSPSNKVTEKGKDVELRCDPISGHTALYWYRQSLGQGLEFLIYFQGNSAPDKSGLPSDRFSAERTGGSVSTLTIQRTQQEDSAVYLCASSRGSGGAYNEQFFGPGTRLTVL.